The TCR beta chain under discussion was sequenced for a study of CD8 T cells in ankylosing spondylitis. Overall study results and limits: Disease-linked clones were found to be CD8+ and relatively rare in peripheral blood. Before this, some motif variants had been reported in reactive arthritis synovial fluid and blood. Among TCR beta sequences, a motif of eight highly homologous variants appeared characteristic of ankylosing spondylitis blood.

This clonotype was counted between two and nine times. Its antigen is as yet unknown. 5'-RACE, quantitative and with molecular barcodes, yielded the TCR beta libraries. TCRdb reanalysed the 5' RACE reads using MiXCR and keeps one entry per CDR3 protein. The sample lists 350,000 to 400,000 distinct CDR3 sequences, roughly 20% occurring once. Unmatched junction bases numbered 14, after V lost 4 bases and J lost 9 bases. This CDR3 is built from 16 residues. Germline lookup yields CDR1 SGHVS and CDR2 FQNEAQ. The clonotype was recovered from a male donor with ankylosing spondylitis or in good health (not recorded which). The chain is built from TRBV7-8 and TRBJ2-1; 8 bases map to TRBD2. Sequencing was carried out using blood, either unsorted or a sorted T cell fraction (not recorded which). The CDR3 region has the DNA TGTGCCAGCAGCTCCACGCGGGGGGCCGATTACGGTGAGCAGTTCTTC. This encodes CASSSTRGADYGEQFF.